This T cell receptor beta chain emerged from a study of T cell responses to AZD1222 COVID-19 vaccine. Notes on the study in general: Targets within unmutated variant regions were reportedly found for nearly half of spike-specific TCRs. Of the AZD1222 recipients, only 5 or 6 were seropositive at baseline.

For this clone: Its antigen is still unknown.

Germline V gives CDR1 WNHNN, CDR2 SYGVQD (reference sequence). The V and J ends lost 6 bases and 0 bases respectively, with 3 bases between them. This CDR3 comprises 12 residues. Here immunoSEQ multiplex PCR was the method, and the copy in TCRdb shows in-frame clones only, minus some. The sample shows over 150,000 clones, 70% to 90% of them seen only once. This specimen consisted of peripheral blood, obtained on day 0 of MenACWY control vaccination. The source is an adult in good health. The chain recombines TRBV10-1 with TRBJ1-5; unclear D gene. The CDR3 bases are TGCGCCAGCAGCGATAGCAATCAGCCCCAGCATTTT. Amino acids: CASSDSNQPQHF.